The T cell receptor beta chain described here comes from a study of T cell responses to AZD1222 COVID-19 vaccine. At the level of the study: Pooled together were second doses at about 4 or about 12 weeks. Study results and caveats: Clonal diversity was possibly underestimated, and the donors were mostly white British, with more females.

As concerns this clone: The antigen remains unidentified.

The CDR3 has 13 amino acids. CDR1 is MNHEY, CDR2 SMNVEV, per germline (reference sequence). The V gene lost 7 bases and the J gene lost 1 base, with 11 bases spanning the gap. Repertoires were generated with immunoSEQ multiplex PCR, while TCRdb's copy carries only in-frame clones and drops some. The table lists roughly 130,000 clones, roughly 90% of them singletons. The chain carries TRBV27 and TRBJ2-7, with a possible D match to TRBD1 (6 bases). This TCR derives from an adult in good health. Sequencing was performed on peripheral blood, taken on day 0 of AZD1222 vaccination. The CDR3 DNA sequence: TGTGCCAGCAAAGACAGGTCTTCCTACGAGCAGTACTTC. Translation: CASKDRSSYEQYF.